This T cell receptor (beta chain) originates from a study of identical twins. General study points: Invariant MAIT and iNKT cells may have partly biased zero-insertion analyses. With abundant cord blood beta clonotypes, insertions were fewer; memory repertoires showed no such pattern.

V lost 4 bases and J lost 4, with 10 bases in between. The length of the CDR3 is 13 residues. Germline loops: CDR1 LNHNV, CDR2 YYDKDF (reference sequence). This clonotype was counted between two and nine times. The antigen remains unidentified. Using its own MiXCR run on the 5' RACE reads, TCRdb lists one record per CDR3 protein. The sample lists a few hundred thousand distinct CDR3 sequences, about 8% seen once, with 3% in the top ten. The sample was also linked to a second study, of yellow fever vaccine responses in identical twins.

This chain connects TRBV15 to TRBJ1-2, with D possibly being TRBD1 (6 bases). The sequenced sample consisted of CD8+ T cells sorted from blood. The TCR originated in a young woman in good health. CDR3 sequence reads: CATSTLQGYGYTF. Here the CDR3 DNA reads TGTGCCACCAGCACCTTACAGGGCTATGGCTACACCTTC.